The present T cell receptor beta chain was sequenced within a study of T cell responses to AZD1222 COVID-19 vaccine. Measured with immunoSEQ multiplex PCR; TCRdb has only the in-frame clones, and not every one. Of roughly 200,000 clones in the sample, more than 85% were seen once. V was clipped by 1 base and J by 0 bases; unmatched bases: 4. The CDR3 covers 16 residues. Germline CDR1 is GTSNPN and CDR2 is SVGIG (reference sequence). About this clone itself: No antigen is known for it.

Overall study results and limits: Clonal diversity may have been underestimated, and the donors were mostly white British, with more females than males. AZD1222 recipients seropositive at baseline numbered only five or six.

This sequence originates from an adult who received the AZD1222 COVID-19 vaccine. This chain uses TRBV30 with TRBJ2-3; 10 bases align to TRBD2. The sequencing used peripheral blood, collected 28 days after the second AZD1222 dose. The DNA for the CDR3 is TGTGCCTGGAGTGGCGCTAGCGGGGGAAGCACAGATACGCAGTATTTT. Translating it yields CAWSGASGGSTDTQYF.